The 26 T cell receptor beta chains below were found in one sample sequenced in a study of blood T cell repertoires in COVID-19. Generated by immunoSEQ multiplex PCR, the TCRdb table keeps only in-frame clones and is missing some. The sample lists about 92,000 clones, 65% to 90% seen once, with approximately 15% in the top ten. The specimen sequenced was peripheral blood. These receptors were obtained from a woman aged 80 or over with active or convalescent COVID-19.

This rearrangement joins TRBV28 to TRBJ2-7; TRBD1 is a possible D gene (6 bases). V lost 6 bases, J lost 5 bases, and 17 bases lay in between. The germline gives CDR1 MDHEN, CDR2 SYDVKM. The CDR3 spans 14 residues. This CDR3 is CASSPTWGRNEQYF. CDR3 coding DNA: TGTGCCAGCAGCCCAACGTGGGGGCGCAACGAGCAGTACTTC.

This chain joins TRBV5-1 and TRBJ2-3; TRBD1 is a possible D gene (5 bases). The CDR3 length is 14 residues. From germline, CDR1 is SGHRS and CDR2 YFSETQ. V gave up 0 bases and J gave up 4 bases, with 9 bases separating them. The CDR3 protein is CASSLGGRSDTQYF. DNA for the CDR3: TGCGCCAGCAGCTTGGGGGGCAGGTCAGATACGCAGTATTTT.

The V call is TRBV28, the J call TRBJ2-5; possibly TRBD2 for D (7 bases). V was pared by 8 bases and J by 1 base, with 17 bases between. The germline gives CDR1 MDHEN, CDR2 SYDVKM. The CDR3 loop spans 15 amino acids. The CDR3 nucleotides read TGTGCCAGCGCGGGGGTAAAGGACAGCCAAGAGACCCAGTACTTC. This gives the protein CASAGVKDSQETQYF.

The count of this clone is one. The chain couples TRBV9 to TRBJ2-7; unclear D gene. CDR3 length: 14 amino acids. Germline CDR1 and CDR2: SGDLS and YYNGEE. V was trimmed by 3 bases and J by 1 base, leaving 11 bases between them. CDR3: CASSESPDSYEQYF. The CDR3 DNA is TGTGCCAGCAGCGAGAGCCCCGATTCCTACGAGCAGTACTTC.

V usage is TRBV6-2 or TRBV6-3 and J usage is TRBJ2-7; 7 positions agree with TRBD1. CDR1 MNHEY and CDR2 SVGEGT come from the germline V gene. V lost 2 bases to trimming and J lost 2 bases; unmatched junction nucleotides: 18. The CDR3 spans 19 residues. The CDR3 DNA is TGTGCCAGCAGTTACGCCTCGAGAGGGGGCCGCGGAGATCCCTACGAGCAGTACTTC. As protein: CASSYASRGGRGDPYEQYF.

This chain links TRBV14 with TRBJ2-5; 11 bases line up with TRBD2. V shed 1 base, J shed 4 bases, and the junction held 14 bases outside the gene matches. The CDR3 is made up of 19 amino acids. Per germline, CDR1 SGHDN and CDR2 FVKESK. CDR3 DNA sequence: TGTGCCAGCAGCCAAGCTCCACTAGCGGGAGCGGGGTTGGGAGAGACCCAGTACTTC. This translates into CASSQAPLAGAGLGETQYF.

The DNA of the CDR3 is TGTGCCAGCTCACCAGCAGACAGGGGGGACTATGGCTACACCTTC. Its protein product is CASSPADRGDYGYTF. This chain uses TRBV18 with TRBJ1-2; 9 bases match TRBD1. In germline, CDR1 is KGHSH, CDR2 LQKENI. V gave up 2 bases and J gave up 3 bases; unmatched junction bases: 4. CDR3 size: 15 residues.

This chain joins TRBV5-4 and TRBJ2-2; 10 bases are a match to TRBD2. CDR3 length equals 15 residues. From germline, CDR1 is SGHNT and CDR2 YYREEE (reference sequence). The J segment lost 6 bases and the V segment lost 3 bases, leaving 5 bases of the junction unmatched. The CDR3 bases are TGTGCCAGCAGCTCCGGGACTAGCGTTCCCGGGGAGCTGTTTTTT. This gives the protein CASSSGTSVPGELFF. The variable domain in full, completed from reference TRBV5-4 and TRBJ2-2, reads ETGVTQSPTHLIKTRGQQVTLRCSSQSGHNTVSWYQQALGQGPQFIFQYYREEENGRGNFPPRFSGLQFPNYSSELNVNALELDDSALYLCASSSGTSVPGELFFGEGSRLTVL.

This sequence joins TRBV6-6 and TRBJ1-1, with D possibly TRBD1 on 5 matching bases. The CDR3 has 13 amino acids. The V end lost 2 bases, the J end lost 6 bases, and 10 bases lay between the germline ends. Germline loops: CDR1 MNHNY, CDR2 SVGAGI (reference sequence). The CDR3 protein is CASSYRGESEAFF. The CDR3 DNA reads as TGTGCCAGCAGTTACCGGGGGGAGTCTGAAGCTTTCTTT.

CDR3 sequence (DNA): TGCGCCAGCAGCCGAGAGGACAGGGTCTATGGCTACACCTTC. Residues: CASSREDRVYGYTF. This sequence joins TRBV4-3 and TRBJ1-2, with 8 nucleotides matching TRBD1. CDR3 size: 14 residues. Germline-derived CDR1 and CDR2 are LGHNA and YSLEER. Trimming cost V 4 bases and J 4 bases; bases outside gene matches: 5.

This clone was recorded only once. The chain joins TRBV5-6 to TRBJ1-5; unclear D gene. Germline V gene sequence: CDR1 SGHDT, CDR2 YYEEEE. V lost 0 bases to trimming and J lost 4 bases, with 20 bases between them. The CDR3 sequence is 18 residues long. The CDR3 DNA is TGTGCCAGCAGCTTGGAAGGGAGAGAGCGAGAGACTAATCAGCCCCAGCATTTT. This translates into CASSLEGRERETNQPQHF.

The genes are TRBV7-3 and TRBJ2-2, with a possible D match to TRBD2 (5 bases). This CDR3 has 14 amino acids. Germline lookup yields CDR1 SGHTA and CDR2 FQGTGA. V was cut by 6 bases and J by 6 bases, with 14 bases left in between. CDR3 in amino acids: CASSPTDLSGELFF. In DNA form, the CDR3 reads TGTGCCAGCAGTCCCACGGACTTGTCCGGGGAGCTGTTTTTT.

This chain connects TRBV2 to TRBJ1-1, with 11 bases matching TRBD1. From germline, CDR1 is SNHLY and CDR2 FYNNEI. The CDR3 runs 15 residues. J was trimmed by 4 bases and V by 5 bases; bases with no gene match: 6. CDR3 sequence reads: CASSLSDRGLTEAFF. CDR3 bases: TGTGCCAGCAGTTTGTCGGACAGGGGGCTCACTGAAGCTTTCTTT.

The chain uses TRBV29-1 and TRBJ2-3, with 8 bases that match TRBD2. This CDR3 is built from 16 residues. The V gene end was trimmed by 4 bases and the J gene end by 7 bases; junction bases not matched to a gene: 16. Germline V gene sequence: CDR1 SQVTM, CDR2 ANQGSEA. CDR3: CSVVRIAGYGAHTQYF. The DNA of the CDR3 is TGCAGCGTTGTCAGGATAGCGGGGTATGGAGCCCATACGCAGTATTTT.

The gene calls are TRBV7-2 and TRBJ2-2; 10 bases fit TRBD1. Per the germline V gene, CDR1 is SGHTA and CDR2 is FQGNSA. V was clipped by 1 base and J by 7 bases; unmatched bases: 9. The CDR3 has 17 residues. This CDR3 is CASSLDSGTGVIGELFF. In DNA form, the CDR3 reads TGTGCCAGCAGCTTAGATTCCGGGACAGGGGTTATCGGGGAGCTGTTTTTT.

This clone was detected once. The CDR3 region has the DNA TGTGCCAGTAGTGGCCCTGGTGGTGCGCAGTTCTTC. It codes for CASSGPGGAQFF. The V call is TRBV19, the J call TRBJ2-1, with D unresolved. The V end was cut by 5 bases, the J end by 12 bases, with 14 bases between. This CDR3 has 12 amino acids. Germline values: CDR1 LNHDA, CDR2 SQIVND (reference sequence).

This clone was recorded a few times. V is TRBV6-1 and J is TRBJ2-7; TRBD2 agrees at 9 bases. The V gene end was trimmed by 1 base and the J gene end by 0 bases; junction bases not matched to a gene: 1. CDR3 size: 15 residues. Looked up from germline, CDR1 is MNHNS and CDR2 is SASEGT. CDR3 amino acids: CASSEEGLASYEQYF. Here the CDR3 DNA reads TGTGCCAGCAGTGAAGAGGGACTAGCCTCCTACGAGCAGTACTTC.

The chain links TRBV27 to TRBJ1-1; D might be TRBD1 (5 bases). Trimming took off 5 bases at V and 7 bases at J, with 11 bases between the two ends. The CDR3 spans 12 residues. Germline CDR1 MNHEY, CDR2 SMNVEV (reference sequence). The CDR3 here is CASSRWGGEAFF. The CDR3 nucleotides read TGTGCCAGCAGTAGGTGGGGCGGTGAAGCTTTCTTT.

This chain links TRBV27 with TRBJ1-2; the match to TRBD1 covers 8 bases. The V gene end was trimmed by 10 bases and the J gene end by 6 bases; junction bases not matched to a gene: 13. CDR3 size: 14 residues. In germline, CDR1 is MNHEY, CDR2 SMNVEV (reference sequence). CDR3 sequence: CATWRDPTGDGYTF. CDR3 DNA sequence: TGTGCCACTTGGCGAGACCCGACAGGGGATGGCTACACCTTC.

V usage is TRBV5-1 and J usage is TRBJ1-3, with no clear D. V dropped 4 bases and J dropped 4 bases, with 9 bases sitting between them. The CDR3 has 13 amino acids. CDR1 is SGHRS and CDR2 is YFSETQ in the germline V gene. The CDR3 loop is CASSRFQGNTIYF. CDR3 nucleotide sequence: TGCGCCAGCAGCCGATTCCAGGGAAACACCATATATTTT.

The genes are TRBV11-1 and TRBJ2-7, with 7 bases fitting TRBD1. Losses at the gene ends were 2 bases for V and 3 bases for J; bases not matched to a gene: 1. The germline V gene has CDR1 SGHAT and CDR2 FQDESV (reference sequence). The CDR3 has 13 residues. The DNA for the CDR3 is TGTGCCAGCAGCTTAACAGGGGTCTACGAGCAGTACTTC. This translates into CASSLTGVYEQYF.

The chain links TRBV2 to TRBJ2-7; D ambiguous. Trimming took 7 bases from V and 1 from J, leaving 14 bases between them. This CDR3 is 14 amino acids long. Germline V gives CDR1 SNHLY, CDR2 FYNNEI. CDR3 sequence (DNA): TGTGCCAGCAATCGTCAGATTCCATCCTACGAGCAGTACTTC. It specifies CASNRQIPSYEQYF.

The chain couples TRBV6-5 to TRBJ1-1, with a possible D match to TRBD1 (5 bases). Germline CDR1 MNHEY, CDR2 SVGAGI. V lost 0 bases and J lost 4, with 15 bases in between. This CDR3 comprises 16 residues. The DNA for the CDR3 is TGTGCCAGCAGTTACTCCCCAGGGCCTCTGGGCACTGAAGCTTTCTTT. Translating it yields CASSYSPGPLGTEAFF.

The chain has TRBV5-6 and TRBJ2-7; D uncertain. Per germline, CDR1 SGHDT and CDR2 YYEEEE. This CDR3 has 12 residues. Trimming cost V 0 bases and J 4 bases, with 5 bases left between them. The DNA for the CDR3 is TGTGCCAGCAGCTTGGCCTCTTACGAGCAGTACTTC. It specifies CASSLASYEQYF. Supplemented by reference TRBV5-6 and TRBJ2-7, the full variable domain reads DAGVTQSPTHLIKTRGQQVTLRCSPKSGHDTVSWYQQALGQGPQFIFQYYEEEERQRGNFPDRFSGHQFPNYSSELNVNALLLGDSALYLCASSLASYEQYFGPGTRLTVT.

This chain joins TRBV7-2 and TRBJ1-5; D unresolved. The CDR3 is 16 residues long. Trimming took off 0 bases at V and 0 bases at J, with 9 bases between the two ends. CDR1 SGHTA and CDR2 FQGNSA come from the germline V gene. The CDR3 coding sequence is TGTGCCAGCAGCTTAGCGGGTGCGGATAGCAATCAGCCCCAGCATTTT. Translation gives CASSLAGADSNQPQHF.

This clone was counted once. The V and J genes are TRBV20-1 and TRBJ2-3; D is unclear. Between the trimmed V and J ends, which lost 3 bases and 2 bases, there was a span of 12 bases. Germline lookup yields CDR1 DFQATT and CDR2 SNEGSKA (reference sequence). This CDR3 has 14 residues. The CDR3 here is CSASSDWLTDTQYF. CDR3 DNA sequence: TGCAGTGCTAGTAGTGACTGGCTCACAGATACGCAGTATTTT.